This T cell receptor beta chain is drawn from a study of shared clonotypes between healthy human individuals. The naive CD8 subset, CD45RO-negative cells positively selected for CCR7, excluded terminally differentiated effector memory CD45RA+ cells. The repertoire was sequenced with immunoSEQ multiplex PCR; TCRdb's copy has only in-frame clones and lacks some. The sample carries approximately 740,000 clones, around 93% recorded once. V was clipped by 7 bases and J by 2 bases, with 9 bases between them. The CDR3 runs 13 residues. CDR1 MDHEN and CDR2 SYDVKM come from the germline V gene. Sample: naive CD8+ T cells sorted from blood. The genes are TRBV28 and TRBJ1-5; maybe TRBD1 (5 bases). The receptor's source is a man aged 25 to 40 in good health. The chain's CDR3 is CASTPGRNQPQHF. CDR3 coding DNA: TGTGCCAGCACCCCAGGGCGCAATCAGCCCCAGCATTTT.